The 19 T cell receptor beta chains presented below share a single source sample, sequenced in a study of cytomegalovirus exposure and HLA in healthy donors. PCR used 60 Vbeta primers and 13 Jbeta primers. The protocol was immunoSEQ multiplex PCR, while the TCRdb copy is restricted to in-frame clones and leaves out a portion. This table has approximately 180,000 clones, about 79% appearing once. Input material: PBMCs. These TCRs come from a man aged 35 to 55 in good health and CMV-seropositive.

The V gene is TRBV9, the J gene TRBJ2-3; D possibly corresponds to TRBD1 (5 bases). The germline gives CDR1 SGDLS, CDR2 YYNGEE. The CDR3 sequence is 17 residues long. Trimming stripped 3 bases from V and 0 bases from J, with 17 bases between. In DNA, the CDR3 is TGTGCCAGCAGCGCAGGGCAGCTGTTCTCTAGCACAGATACGCAGTATTTT. Protein: CASSAGQLFSSTDTQYF.

The chain recombines TRBV4-1 with TRBJ1-3; D is perhaps TRBD1 (6 bases). The CDR3 length is 14 residues. Germline V lookup: CDR1 MGHRA, CDR2 YSYEKL. Trimming cost V 4 bases and J 4 bases, with 11 bases left between them. The CDR3 spells CASSLYRVGNTIYF. CDR3 coding DNA: TGCGCCAGCAGCCTATACAGGGTAGGAAACACCATATATTTT.

V usage is TRBV5-1 and J usage is TRBJ2-7, with TRBD1 identical over 10 bases. Germline V gene lookup returns CDR1 SGHRS and CDR2 YFSETQ. With 2 bases clipped from V and 4 bases from J, the junction kept 6 bases outside the gene matches. The CDR3 length is 15 residues. The CDR3 DNA follows: TGCGCCAGCAGCTTCCAAGCGGGACAGGGGTACGAGCAGTACTTC. Translating it yields CASSFQAGQGYEQYF. The full variable domain, its missing parts supplied by reference TRBV5-1 and TRBJ2-7, is KAGVTQTPRYLIKTRGQQVTLSCSPISGHRSVSWYQQTPGQGLQFLFEYFSETQRNKGNFPGRFSGRQFSNSRSEMNVSTLELGDSALYLCASSFQAGQGYEQYFGPGTRLTVT.

This clone was picked up one time. The genes are TRBV27 and TRBJ2-7; 8 positions agree with TRBD2. Germline CDR1 MNHEY, CDR2 SMNVEV (reference sequence). This CDR3 spans 14 amino acids. V dropped 2 bases and J dropped 6; count of bases not matched to a gene: 6. The DNA of the CDR3 is TGTGCCAGCAGTTTAGAGCGGGAGAACGGCGAGCAGTACTTC. This translates into CASSLERENGEQYF.

In nucleotides, the CDR3 is TGTGCCAGCAGCTTGGCCAATAGCGGCCAATACAATGAGCAGTTCTTC. This sequence encodes CASSLANSGQYNEQFF. The chain joins TRBV5-4 to TRBJ2-1; D perhaps matches TRBD2 (6 bases). The germline gives CDR1 SGHNT, CDR2 YYREEE (reference sequence). The CDR3 consists of 16 residues. With 0 bases removed from V and 4 bases from J, the gap between germline ends came to 14 bases.

This clone was seen once. The V gene is TRBV7-6, the J gene TRBJ2-7, with 9 bases fitting TRBD2. The ends lost 0 bases at V and 4 bases at J; junction bases unmatched: 7. Germline V CDR1 and CDR2: SGHVS, FNYEAQ. This CDR3 comprises 16 residues. In DNA, the CDR3 is TGTGCCAGCAGCTTAGCGCCTCGCGGGAGGGCTTACGAGCAGTACTTC. Encoded protein: CASSLAPRGRAYEQYF.

The chain combines TRBV6-1 with TRBJ2-7; 8 positions match TRBD2. The ends lost 6 bases at V and 2 bases at J; junction bases unmatched: 9. The CDR3 has 15 residues. Germline V lookup: CDR1 MNHNS, CDR2 SASEGT. In nucleotides, the CDR3 is TGTGCCAGCAGGGACAAGCGGGAGAAGCCCTACGAGCAGTACTTC. It is translated as CASRDKREKPYEQYF.

V and J are TRBV29-1 and TRBJ1-2; 7 positions match TRBD1. The J segment lost 4 bases and the V segment lost 5 bases, leaving 4 bases of the junction unmatched. This CDR3 spans 12 amino acids. Germline loops: CDR1 SQVTM, CDR2 ANQGSEA. CDR3 region: CSVKGQLYGYTF. CDR3 DNA sequence: TGCAGCGTTAAGGGACAGCTCTATGGCTACACCTTC. Variable domain in full (rest from reference TRBV29-1 and TRBJ1-2): SAVISQKPSRDICQRGTSLTIQCQVDSQVTMMFWYRQQPGQSLTLIATANQGSEATYESGFVIDKFPISRPNLTFSTLTVSNMSPEDSSIYLCSVKGQLYGYTFGSGTRLTVV.

A word on this clone: At one end the junction does not follow the germline gene, possibly because of a read error. The gene calls are TRBV7-9 and TRBJ1-1, with a tentative D call TRBD1 (6 bases). The CDR3 is 14 residues long. CDR1 is SEHNR, CDR2 FQNEAQ, per germline (reference sequence). In nucleotides, the CDR3 is TGTTCCAGCAGGCAATCTGGGACATGGGCTGAAGCTTTCTTT. Translation gives CSSRQSGTWAEAFF.

This clone was found a few times. The V and J genes are TRBV18 and TRBJ2-1, with 10 bases matching TRBD2. The V gene's germline CDR1 is KGHSH and CDR2 LQKENI. This CDR3 comprises 15 residues. The V gene end was trimmed by 1 base and the J gene end by 5 bases; junction bases not matched to a gene: 2. The CDR3 DNA reads as TGTGCCAGCTCACCACTAGCGGGGGGAAACAATGAGCAGTTCTTC. It yields the protein CASSPLAGGNNEQFF.

This clone occurred a few times. The V and J genes are TRBV10-3 and TRBJ2-7, with 8 bases aligning to TRBD1. Trimming took 2 bases from V and 4 from J; bases not matched to a gene: 4. The CDR3 runs 14 residues. From germline, CDR1 is ENHRY and CDR2 SYGVKD. Here the CDR3 reads CAISEGQGAYEQYF. DNA for the CDR3: TGTGCCATCAGTGAGGGGCAGGGGGCATACGAGCAGTACTTC.

In DNA form, the CDR3 reads TGCGCCAGCAGCCCCGGCCCGGGGAACACTGAAGCTTTCTTT. It yields the protein CASSPGPGNTEAFF. The chain links TRBV5-1 to TRBJ1-1; D is unclear. This CDR3 spans 14 amino acids. CDR1 SGHRS and CDR2 YFSETQ come from the germline V gene. Trimming took off 4 bases at V and 1 base at J, with 11 bases between the two ends.

This sequence joins TRBV9 and TRBJ2-2, with TRBD2 matching over 16 bases. Germline CDR1 SGDLS, CDR2 YYNGEE. There are 18 residues in the CDR3. V shed 4 bases, J shed 4 bases, and the junction held 7 bases outside the gene matches. CDR3 residues: CASSSWGTSGGGTGELFF. The CDR3 nucleotides are TGTGCCAGCAGCAGTTGGGGGACTAGCGGGGGGGGCACCGGGGAGCTGTTTTTT.

V is TRBV2 and J is TRBJ2-1, with 9 bases aligning to TRBD2. Germline V gives CDR1 SNHLY, CDR2 FYNNEI. The ends lost 2 bases at V and 4 bases at J; junction bases unmatched: 3. The CDR3 contains 15 residues. CDR3 bases: TGTGCCAGCAGTGAACAGCGGGGGGCGTACAATGAGCAGTTCTTC. Protein product: CASSEQRGAYNEQFF.

The gene calls are TRBV6-1 and TRBJ2-1; possible D gene TRBD1, 5 bases. The CDR3 has 13 amino acids. In germline, CDR1 is MNHNS, CDR2 SASEGT. The V gene lost 5 bases and the J gene lost 4 bases, with 9 bases spanning the gap. DNA for the CDR3: TGTGCCAGCAGTTCACGGACATACAATGAGCAGTTCTTC. Translated, it gives CASSSRTYNEQFF.

The rearrangement joins TRBV28 to TRBJ2-3; maybe TRBD2 (5 bases). V dropped 4 bases and J dropped 1 base, with 6 bases sitting between them. The CDR3 covers 13 residues. Germline V gene data show CDR1 as MDHEN and CDR2 as SYDVKM. Written as DNA, the CDR3 is TGTGCCAGCAGTTCCGGGGGCACAGATACGCAGTATTTT. Its translation is CASSSGGTDTQYF.

The chain joins TRBV19 to TRBJ2-2; 7 bases map to TRBD2. The CDR3 covers 14 residues. Looked up from germline, CDR1 is LNHDA and CDR2 is SQIVND (reference sequence). Trimming removed 5 bases from V and 6 bases from J; junction bases left unmatched: 6. The CDR3 DNA is TGTGCCAGTAGTGTCCCAACTAGCGCCGGGGAGCTGTTTTTT. As protein: CASSVPTSAGELFF.

The chain links TRBV19 to TRBJ1-3; 7 nucleotides line up with TRBD1. The CDR3 totals 17 residues. Germline V gene sequence: CDR1 LNHDA, CDR2 SQIVND (reference sequence). V was clipped by 2 bases and J by 0 bases; unmatched bases: 7. CDR3 residues: CASSILGQIYSGNTIYF. The CDR3 nucleotides are TGTGCCAGTAGTATACTGGGACAGATTTACTCTGGAAACACCATATATTTT.

This chain uses TRBV10-3 with TRBJ1-1, with 9 positions matching TRBD1. This CDR3 has 14 residues. In germline, CDR1 is ENHRY, CDR2 SYGVKD. The junction had 5 bases not matched to a gene; V was cut back by 6 bases and J by 3 bases. The CDR3 here is CAIRGRTGDTEAFF. DNA for the CDR3: TGTGCCATCAGGGGCCGGACAGGGGACACTGAAGCTTTCTTT.